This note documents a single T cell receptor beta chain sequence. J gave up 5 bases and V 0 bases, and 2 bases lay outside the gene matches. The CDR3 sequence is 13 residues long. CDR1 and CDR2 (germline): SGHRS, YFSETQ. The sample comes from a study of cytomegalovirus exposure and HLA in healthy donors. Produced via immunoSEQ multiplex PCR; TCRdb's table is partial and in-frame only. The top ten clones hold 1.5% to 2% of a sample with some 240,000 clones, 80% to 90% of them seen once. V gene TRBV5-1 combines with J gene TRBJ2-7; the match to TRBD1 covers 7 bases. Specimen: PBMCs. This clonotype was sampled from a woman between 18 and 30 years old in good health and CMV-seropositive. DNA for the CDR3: TGCGCCAGCAGCTTGGGCGACAGGGACGAGCAGTACTTC. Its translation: CASSLGDRDEQYF. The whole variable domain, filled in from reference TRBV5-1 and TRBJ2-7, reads KAGVTQTPRYLIKTRGQQVTLSCSPISGHRSVSWYQQTPGQGLQFLFEYFSETQRNKGNFPGRFSGRQFSNSRSEMNVSTLELGDSALYLCASSLGDRDEQYFGPGTRLTVT.